One and the same sample provided the 30 T cell receptor beta chains below, sequenced in a study of vaccination effects on CD4 cells after COVID-19. Only in-frame clones appear in the TCRdb table, and some are missing; sequencing was by immunoSEQ multiplex PCR. The sample shows around 12,000 clones, about 76% of them seen only once. Which antigens these TCRs recognize remains unknown. Expansion of antigen-specific CD4+ T cells with viral peptide pools was carried out by the ViraFEST assay before sequencing. Once cultured for approximately ten days, the cells underwent separation to obtain CD4+ T cells. The material sequenced was CD4+ T cells from PBMCs cultured with HCoV-229E spike peptides, taken before COVID-19 vaccination. The receptors were sampled from a human donor who received a COVID-19 vaccine.

The rearrangement uses TRBV14 and TRBJ1-1; possible D gene TRBD1, 5 bases. The germline gives CDR1 SGHDN, CDR2 FVKESK. Trimming removed 3 bases from V and 8 bases from J, with 16 bases in between. This CDR3 comprises 14 residues. The CDR3 DNA reads as TGTGCCAGCAGCCAGAGGTTAGGGCAGGGAGAAGCTTTCTTT. Translation: CASSQRLGQGEAFF.

V gene TRBV5-5 combines with J gene TRBJ2-7, with D possibly matching TRBD1 (6 bases). Between the trimmed V and J ends, which lost 4 bases and 6 bases, there was a span of 20 bases. CDR3 size: 15 residues. CDR1 and CDR2 (germline): SGHKS, YYEKEE (reference sequence). In nucleotides, the CDR3 is TGTGCCAGCAGCCCGACCCAGGGCCAGGGGTTCGAGCAGTACTTC. This sequence encodes CASSPTQGQGFEQYF.

The chain joins TRBV5-1 to TRBJ2-1; D uncertain. CDR3 size: 15 residues. V lost 0 bases and J lost 7, with 14 bases in between. Germline CDR1 and CDR2: SGHRS and YFSETQ. The CDR3 region has the DNA TGCGCCAGCAGCTTGGATCTCCCCTCCCATAATGAGCAGTTCTTC. Translating it yields CASSLDLPSHNEQFF. The whole variable domain, filled in from reference TRBV5-1 and TRBJ2-1, reads KAGVTQTPRYLIKTRGQQVTLSCSPISGHRSVSWYQQTPGQGLQFLFEYFSETQRNKGNFPGRFSGRQFSNSRSEMNVSTLELGDSALYLCASSLDLPSHNEQFFGPGTRLTVL.

The V and J genes are TRBV10-2 and TRBJ2-1; 8 bases map to TRBD2. CDR1 WSHSY and CDR2 SAAADI come from the germline V gene. CDR3 size: 14 residues. Trimming removed 4 bases from V and 6 bases from J; junction bases left unmatched: 5. CDR3 nucleotides: TGCGCCAGCAGTGGGACTAGCTGGGTCAATGAGCAGTTCTTC. This encodes CASSGTSWVNEQFF.

This clone was counted a few times. The J gene is TRBJ2-2, the V gene TRBV7-2, with D possibly called TRBD1 or TRBD2 (5 bases each). This CDR3 is 13 amino acids long. Trimming stripped 0 bases from V and 13 bases from J, with 12 bases between. Per the germline V gene, CDR1 is SGHTA and CDR2 is FQGNSA. CDR3 in amino acids: CASSLALTGGLFF. CDR3 DNA sequence: TGTGCCAGCAGCTTAGCGCTTACAGGAGGGCTGTTTTTT.

The rearrangement links TRBV11-2 to TRBJ2-1, with D possibly TRBD2 on 6 matching bases. The CDR3 consists of 14 residues. The V end was cut by 1 base, the J end by 15 bases, with 19 bases between. The germline gives CDR1 SGHAT, CDR2 FQNNGV. The CDR3 DNA sequence: TGTGCCAGCAGCTTAGCCTTTACCGGGGGAGCGGGGTTCTTC. Translated, it gives CASSLAFTGGAGFF.

The chain carries TRBV11-3 and TRBJ2-2, with 11 nucleotides matching TRBD1. With 5 bases clipped from V and 4 bases from J, the junction kept 6 bases outside the gene matches. There are 16 residues in the CDR3. The V gene's germline CDR1 is SGHNT and CDR2 YENEEA. CDR3 bases: TGTGCCAGCAGCCCCTGGGGGACAGGGGGCACCGGGGAGCTGTTTTTT. Residues: CASSPWGTGGTGELFF.

The chain employs TRBV19 and TRBJ1-1, with D unresolved. CDR3 length equals 13 residues. Per the germline V gene, CDR1 is LNHDA and CDR2 is SQIVND (reference sequence). Deletions cut 9 bases from V and 0 bases from J, with 11 bases between. The CDR3 DNA reads TGTGCCAGCCAGAGAATCTTGAACACTGAAGCTTTCTTT. It encodes CASQRILNTEAFF.

J is TRBJ1-6 and V is TRBV9; D is undetermined. Per the germline V gene, CDR1 is SGDLS and CDR2 is YYNGEE. The ends were cut back, 4 bases at V and 5 bases at J, with 13 bases in the middle. This CDR3 is 15 amino acids long. The CDR3 reads CASSPRRDNNSPLHF. CDR3 nucleotide sequence: TGTGCCAGCAGCCCCCGACGAGACAATAATTCACCCCTCCACTTT.

V is TRBV6-5 and J is TRBJ2-1, with 8 bases fitting TRBD2. CDR1 and CDR2 (germline): MNHEY, SVGAGI. After removal of 2 bases from V and 7 bases from J, the junction contained 7 bases not matched to a gene. This CDR3 contains 15 residues. This chain's CDR3 is CASSYGGTSINEQFF. In nucleotides, the CDR3 is TGTGCCAGCAGTTACGGTGGGACTAGTATAAATGAGCAGTTCTTC.

The chain combines TRBV7-3 with TRBJ2-5, with D unclear. The germline CDR1 and CDR2 sequences are SGHTA and FQGTGA. V was cut by 5 bases and J by 1 base, with 11 bases left in between. This CDR3 contains 14 residues. CDR3 protein: CASSLDGPQETQYF. The CDR3, as DNA: TGTGCCAGCAGCCTGGACGGCCCCCAAGAGACCCAGTACTTC.

The chain uses TRBV30 and TRBJ2-1, with 7 positions matching TRBD2. Germline V CDR1 and CDR2: GTSNPN, SVGIG (reference sequence). J gave up 7 bases and V 2 bases, and 11 bases lay outside the gene matches. The CDR3 consists of 15 residues. The CDR3 protein is CAWSNHPGGRNEQFF. CDR3 DNA: TGTGCCTGGAGTAATCACCCGGGGGGAAGGAATGAGCAGTTCTTC.

The chain recombines TRBV7-9 with TRBJ2-3; D remains ambiguous. Germline V gene data show CDR1 as SEHNR and CDR2 as FQNEAQ (reference sequence). Trimming took 1 base from V and 0 from J, leaving 5 bases between them. The CDR3 is 14 residues long. The CDR3 nucleotides are TGTGCCAGCAGCTTAGTGGGCAGCACAGATACGCAGTATTTT. It translates to CASSLVGSTDTQYF.

The rearrangement links TRBV3-1 (or the pseudogene TRBV3-2) to TRBJ2-3; D not resolved. This CDR3 contains 13 residues. The germline V gene has CDR1 LGHDT and CDR2 YNNKEL (reference sequence). V was trimmed by 2 bases and J by 0 bases, leaving 3 bases between them. This chain's CDR3 is CASSQPSTDTQYF. The CDR3 nucleotides are TGTGCCAGCAGCCAACCGAGCACAGATACGCAGTATTTT.

This clone was observed a few times. The rearrangement links TRBV7-2 to TRBJ1-6, with D unresolved. CDR1 is SGHTA, CDR2 FQGNSA, per germline. This CDR3 contains 14 residues. Trimming left V 3 bases short and J 9 bases short, with 12 bases between. The CDR3 region has the DNA TGTGCCAGCAGCTTTGCCAAGTCGTCTTCACCCCTCCACTTT. Amino acids: CASSFAKSSSPLHF.

V and J are TRBV6-2 or TRBV6-3 and TRBJ1-1; TRBD1 is a possible D gene (6 bases). The V and J ends lost 4 bases and 4 bases respectively, with 13 bases between them. This CDR3 region has 14 residues. The germline V gene has CDR1 MNHEY and CDR2 SVGEGT. CDR3 DNA sequence: TGTGCCAGCAGTTTGCTGACAGGCTCCACTGAAGCTTTCTTT. It translates to CASSLLTGSTEAFF.

CDR3 DNA sequence: TGTGCCAGCAGCCAAGGAGGGGGAAACTATGGCTACACCTTC. Protein sequence: CASSQGGGNYGYTF. The rearrangement uses TRBV3-1 (or the pseudogene TRBV3-2) and TRBJ1-2; D is perhaps TRBD1 (6 bases). CDR3 length: 14 amino acids. V shed 1 base and J shed 2 bases, with 8 bases lying between them. The germline V gene has CDR1 LGHDT and CDR2 YNNKEL (reference sequence).

The chain employs TRBV20-1 and TRBJ1-2, with no clear D. The V and J ends lost 3 bases and 4 bases respectively, with 6 bases between them. This CDR3 has 11 residues. Per germline, CDR1 DFQATT and CDR2 SNEGSKA (reference sequence). CDR3 residues: CSASPGYGYTF. CDR3 coding DNA: TGCAGTGCTAGCCCGGGCTATGGCTACACCTTC.

This sequence joins TRBV2 and TRBJ2-3; D not certain. There are 14 residues in the CDR3. The germline gives CDR1 SNHLY, CDR2 FYNNEI. With 3 bases removed from V and 2 bases from J, the gap between germline ends came to 9 bases. CDR3 amino acids: CASSDDRSTDTQYF. The CDR3, as DNA: TGTGCCAGCAGTGATGACCGGTCCACAGATACGCAGTATTTT.

The chain uses TRBV7-9 and TRBJ2-5; a weak D match, TRBD2 (5 bases). CDR1 is SEHNR, CDR2 FQNEAQ, per germline (reference sequence). V was clipped by 5 bases and J by 1 base, with 20 bases between them. This CDR3 region has 17 residues. In DNA, the CDR3 is TGTGCCAGCAGCCCAGGCTGGGCAGGAGGTACCCAAGAGACCCAGTACTTC. Protein product: CASSPGWAGGTQETQYF.

The CDR3 DNA reads TGTGCCACCAGACAGGGGGGATATGGCTACACCTTC. This translates into CATRQGGYGYTF. This rearrangement joins TRBV6-5 to TRBJ1-2; 9 nucleotides line up with TRBD1. In germline, CDR1 is MNHEY, CDR2 SVGAGI. The CDR3 extends over 12 amino acids. After removal of 10 bases from V and 5 bases from J, the junction contained 5 bases not matched to a gene.

This clone was detected a few times. The CDR3 sequence: CASSQGGRTDLSGYTF. CDR3 DNA sequence: TGTGCCAGCAGTCAGGGGGGACGGACGGACTTGAGTGGCTACACCTTC. The chain carries TRBV5-4 and TRBJ1-2; 7 nucleotides align to TRBD1. The CDR3 runs 16 residues. Germline assignment: CDR1 SGHNT and CDR2 YYREEE (reference sequence). V lost 5 bases and J lost 7; bases outside the gene matches: 17.

The chain employs TRBV5-1 and TRBJ1-1; 7 bases are shared with TRBD1. Per the germline V gene, CDR1 is SGHRS and CDR2 is YFSETQ. With V trimmed by 3 bases and J by 0 bases, 2 bases remained unmatched. CDR3 length: 14 residues. In DNA, the CDR3 is TGCGCCAGCAGCTCGGGACAGATGAACACTGAAGCTTTCTTT. Translating it yields CASSSGQMNTEAFF. The full variable domain, in which reference TRBV5-1 and TRBJ1-1 provide the parts outside the CDR3, is KAGVTQTPRYLIKTRGQQVTLSCSPISGHRSVSWYQQTPGQGLQFLFEYFSETQRNKGNFPGRFSGRQFSNSRSEMNVSTLELGDSALYLCASSSGQMNTEAFFGQGTRLTVV.

This clone was observed a handful of times. The chain has TRBV2 and TRBJ1-1; no clear D. This CDR3 has 13 residues. CDR1 is SNHLY, CDR2 FYNNEI, per germline. V lost 2 bases, J lost 1 base, and 5 bases lay in between. CDR3 loop: CASSELENTEAFF. The CDR3 bases are TGTGCCAGCAGTGAACTGGAGAACACTGAAGCTTTCTTT.

This clone was detected only once. The chain carries TRBV10-3 and TRBJ2-2; D is possibly TRBD1 (6 bases). Germline CDR1 and CDR2: ENHRY and SYGVKD. The CDR3 is 16 amino acids. V shed 2 bases and J shed 2 bases, with 12 bases lying between them. The CDR3 spells CAISEAGTTNTGELFF. CDR3 nucleotides: TGTGCCATCAGTGAGGCCGGGACAACCAACACCGGGGAGCTGTTTTTT.

The gene calls are TRBV25-1 and TRBJ1-2; D gene unclear. Trimming removed 6 bases at V and 8 bases at J, with 19 bases between. The CDR3 loop spans 14 amino acids. Germline CDR1 is MGHDK and CDR2 is SYGVNS. Here the CDR3 reads CASRDAGRGNGYTF. In nucleotides, the CDR3 is TGTGCCAGCAGGGACGCTGGGAGAGGGAACGGCTACACCTTC.

A remark on this clone: A read error may produce the germline difference seen at one junction end. This chain links TRBV6-5 with TRBJ2-3; D remains unclear. The V gene's germline CDR1 is MNHEY and CDR2 SVGAGI. The CDR3 is made up of 11 amino acids. CDR3 in DNA: TGCCCACCCCATGCACAAGATACGCAGTATTTT. Protein: CPPHAQDTQYF.

Only a few counts were recorded for this clone. This chain links TRBV12-3 or TRBV12-4 with TRBJ1-2, with D possibly matching TRBD1 (5 bases). Trimming left V 3 bases short and J 7 bases short, with 12 bases between. The length of the CDR3 is 13 residues. This chain's CDR3 is CASSLGQGVGYTF. CDR3 bases: TGTGCCAGCAGTTTGGGGCAGGGAGTTGGCTACACCTTC.

The rearrangement joins TRBV2 to TRBJ2-7, with D unresolved. The V end lost 8 bases, the J end lost 6 bases, and 17 bases lay between the germline ends. Germline CDR1 reads SNHLY; CDR2 reads FYNNEI. This CDR3 has 13 residues. CDR3 coding DNA: TGTGCCAGCTCACTATCCACCCGGGCCGAGCAGTACTTC. The encoded protein is CASSLSTRAEQYF.

The chain carries TRBV5-1 and TRBJ1-1, with D hard to call. The CDR3 is 15 amino acids. V lost 6 bases, J lost 4 bases, and 19 bases lay in between. In germline, CDR1 is SGHRS, CDR2 YFSETQ. CDR3 amino acids: CASTPFEGPATEAFF. The DNA of the CDR3 is TGCGCCAGCACCCCGTTTGAGGGCCCGGCCACTGAAGCTTTCTTT.